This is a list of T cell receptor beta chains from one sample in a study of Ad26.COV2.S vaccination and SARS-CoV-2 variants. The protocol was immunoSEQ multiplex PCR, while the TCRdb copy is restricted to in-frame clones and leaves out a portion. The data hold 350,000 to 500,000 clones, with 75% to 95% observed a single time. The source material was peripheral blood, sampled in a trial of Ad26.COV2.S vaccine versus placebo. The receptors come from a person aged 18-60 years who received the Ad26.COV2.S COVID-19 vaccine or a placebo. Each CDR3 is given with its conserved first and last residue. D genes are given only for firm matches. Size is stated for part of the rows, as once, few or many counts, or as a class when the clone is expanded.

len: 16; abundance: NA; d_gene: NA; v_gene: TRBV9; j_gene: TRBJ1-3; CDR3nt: TGTGCCAGCAGCCCTTCCATGGAGCTGGCAGTAAACACCATATATTTT; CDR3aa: CASSPSMELAVNTIYF
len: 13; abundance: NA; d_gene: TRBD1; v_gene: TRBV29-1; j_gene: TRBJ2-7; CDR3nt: TGCAGCGCCGAGGGGGACAGCACCTACGAGCAGTACTTC; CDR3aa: CSAEGDSTYEQYF
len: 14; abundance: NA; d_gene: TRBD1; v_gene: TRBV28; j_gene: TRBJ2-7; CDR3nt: TGTGCCAGCGCCGGCGGACAGGGTAGCAACGAGCAGTACTTC; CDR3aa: CASAGGQGSNEQYF
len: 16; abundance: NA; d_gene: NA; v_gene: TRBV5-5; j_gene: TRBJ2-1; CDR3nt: TGTGCCAGCAGCCTGGAGGGACTGAGCTCCTACAATGAGCAGTTCTTC; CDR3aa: CASSLEGLSSYNEQFF
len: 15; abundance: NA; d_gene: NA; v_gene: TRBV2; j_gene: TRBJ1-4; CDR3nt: TGTGCCAGCAGCTTTCGCCTTGGAACTAATGAAAAACTGTTTTTT; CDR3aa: CASSFRLGTNEKLFF
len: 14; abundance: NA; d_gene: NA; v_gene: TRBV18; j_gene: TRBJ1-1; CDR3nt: TGTGCCAGCTCACCACCTCATGGAAACACTGAAGCTTTCTTT; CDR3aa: CASSPPHGNTEAFF
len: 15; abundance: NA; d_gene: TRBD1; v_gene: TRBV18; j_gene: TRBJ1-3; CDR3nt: TGTGCCAGCTCTCAATCCGGACCAGGGGGGAACACCATATATTTT; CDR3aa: CASSQSGPGGNTIYF
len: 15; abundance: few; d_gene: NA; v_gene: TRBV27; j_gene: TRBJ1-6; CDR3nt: TGTGCCAGCAGTTTTGGCAGCTCCTATAATTCACCCCTCCACTTT; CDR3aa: CASSFGSSYNSPLHF
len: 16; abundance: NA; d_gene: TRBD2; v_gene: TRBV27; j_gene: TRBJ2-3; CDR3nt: TGTGCCAGCAGCCACTACGGGACTAGCGACACAGATACGCAGTATTTT; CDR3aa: CASSHYGTSDTDTQYF
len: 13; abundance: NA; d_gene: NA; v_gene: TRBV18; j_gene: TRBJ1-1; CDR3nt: TGTGCCAGCTCAAGCTCCAGGGAGAGTGAAGCTTTCTTT; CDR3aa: CASSSSRESEAFF
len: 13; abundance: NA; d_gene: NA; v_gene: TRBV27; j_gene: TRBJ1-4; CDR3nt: TGTGCCAGCAGTGGGGGGGCGGGTGAAAAACTGTTTTTT; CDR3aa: CASSGGAGEKLFF
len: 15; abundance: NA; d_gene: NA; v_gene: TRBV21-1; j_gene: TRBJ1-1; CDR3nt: TGTGCCAGCAGCAAAGCAAGGCAGGGGCGAACTGAAGCTTTCTTT; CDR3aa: CASSKARQGRTEAFF
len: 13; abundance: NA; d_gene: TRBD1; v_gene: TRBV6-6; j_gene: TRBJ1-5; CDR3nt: TGTGCCAGCAATCAAGGACAGGTGCAGCCCCAGCATTTT; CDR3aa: CASNQGQVQPQHF
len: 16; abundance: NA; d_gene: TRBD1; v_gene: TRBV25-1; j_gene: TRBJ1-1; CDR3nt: TGTGCCAGCAGTCAGGCGCCAGGGGGGGGCAACACTGAAGCTTTCTTT; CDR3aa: CASSQAPGGGNTEAFF
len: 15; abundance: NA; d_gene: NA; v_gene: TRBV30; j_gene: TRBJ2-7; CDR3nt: TGTGCCTGGAGGGACCTACGGCAGGGGATGGGAGAGCAGTACTTC; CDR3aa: CAWRDLRQGMGEQYF
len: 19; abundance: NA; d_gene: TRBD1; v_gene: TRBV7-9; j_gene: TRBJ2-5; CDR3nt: TGTGCCAGCAGCTTCTCGATTCTCCGGGACAGGGGTAGTCTAGAGACCCAGTACTTC; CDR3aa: CASSFSILRDRGSLETQYF
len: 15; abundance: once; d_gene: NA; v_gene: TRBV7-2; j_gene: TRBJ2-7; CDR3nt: TGTGCCAGCAGCAAAACTAACGAACCCCTTTACGAGCAGTACTTC; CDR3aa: CASSKTNEPLYEQYF
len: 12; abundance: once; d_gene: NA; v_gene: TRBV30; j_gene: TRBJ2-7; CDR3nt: TGTGCCTGGAGGGCGGATTCCTACGAGCAGTACTTC; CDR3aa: CAWRADSYEQYF
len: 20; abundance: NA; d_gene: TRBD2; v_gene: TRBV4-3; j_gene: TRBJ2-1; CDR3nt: TGCGCCAGCAGCCAAGATCTCGGGACTAGCGGGAGGGGATCCTACAATGAGCAGTTCTTC; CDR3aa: CASSQDLGTSGRGSYNEQFF
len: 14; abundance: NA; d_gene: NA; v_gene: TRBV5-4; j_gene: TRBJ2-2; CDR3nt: TGTGCCAGTCTTGACAGAACGAACACCGGGGAGCTGTTTTTT; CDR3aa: CASLDRTNTGELFF
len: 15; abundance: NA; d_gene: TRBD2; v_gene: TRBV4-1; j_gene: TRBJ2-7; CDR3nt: TGCGCCAGCAGCCAGATGGTAGCGGGCTTTTACGAGCAGTACTTC; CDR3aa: CASSQMVAGFYEQYF
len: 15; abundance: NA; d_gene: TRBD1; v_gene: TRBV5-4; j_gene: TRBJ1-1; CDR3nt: TGTGCCAGCAGCTTGGACAGGGGGCCGAACACTGAAGCTTTCTTT; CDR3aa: CASSLDRGPNTEAFF
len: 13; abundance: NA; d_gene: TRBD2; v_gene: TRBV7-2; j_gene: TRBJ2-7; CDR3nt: TGTGCCAGCAGCTTAGGACTAGCGCTCGAGCAGTACTTC; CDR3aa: CASSLGLALEQYF
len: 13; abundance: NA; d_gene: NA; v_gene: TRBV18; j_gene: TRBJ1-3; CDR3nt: TGTGCCAGCTCACCATACACTGGAAACACCATATATTTT; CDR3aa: CASSPYTGNTIYF
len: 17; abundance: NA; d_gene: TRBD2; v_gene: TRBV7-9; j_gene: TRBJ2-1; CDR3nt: TGTGCCAGCAGCCGGACTAGCGGGAGGGTGTCCTACAATGAGCAGTTCTTC; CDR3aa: CASSRTSGRVSYNEQFF
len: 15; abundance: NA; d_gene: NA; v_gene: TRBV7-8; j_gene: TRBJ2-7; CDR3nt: TGTGCCAGCAGCTTAGACGTGGGAGGTCCCTACGAGCAGTACTTC; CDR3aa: CASSLDVGGPYEQYF
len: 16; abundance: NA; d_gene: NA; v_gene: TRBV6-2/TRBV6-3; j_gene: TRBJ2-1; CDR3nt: TGTGCCAGCAGTTACTCGCGACAAGTCTCCTACAATGAGCAGTTCTTC; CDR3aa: CASSYSRQVSYNEQFF
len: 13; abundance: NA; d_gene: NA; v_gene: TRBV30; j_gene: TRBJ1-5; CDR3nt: TGTGCCTGGAGTGACAGGAGCAATCAGCCCCAGCATTTT; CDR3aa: CAWSDRSNQPQHF
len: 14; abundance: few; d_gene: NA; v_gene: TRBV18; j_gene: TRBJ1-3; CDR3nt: TGTGCCAGCTCACCAGGGGCGCAAGGAAACACCATATATTTT; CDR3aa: CASSPGAQGNTIYF
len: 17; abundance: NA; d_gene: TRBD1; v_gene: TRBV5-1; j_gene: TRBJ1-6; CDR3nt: TGCGCCAGCAGCTTGACCTTGGGACAGGGCGATAATTCACCCCTCCACTTT; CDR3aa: CASSLTLGQGDNSPLHF
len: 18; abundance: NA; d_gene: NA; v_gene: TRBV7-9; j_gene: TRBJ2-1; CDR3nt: TGTGCCAGCAGCCTCTCCCCCCCGGACTACCCAGGGGGGTCGGGGCAGTTCTTC; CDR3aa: CASSLSPPDYPGGSGQFF
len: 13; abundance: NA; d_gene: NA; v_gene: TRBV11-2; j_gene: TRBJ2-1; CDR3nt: TGTGCCAGCAGCCCCTTGGGAGACAATGAGCAGTTCTTC; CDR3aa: CASSPLGDNEQFF
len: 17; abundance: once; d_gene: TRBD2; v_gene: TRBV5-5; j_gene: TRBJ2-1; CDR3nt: TGTGCCAGCAGCTTAGCGGGAGGAGCGGGAGCGGGTAATGAGCAGTTCTTC; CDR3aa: CASSLAGGAGAGNEQFF
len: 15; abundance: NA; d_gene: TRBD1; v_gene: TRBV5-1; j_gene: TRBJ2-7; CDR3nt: TGCGCCAGCAGCATTGGGACAGCCAGCTCCTACGAGCAGTACTTC; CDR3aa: CASSIGTASSYEQYF
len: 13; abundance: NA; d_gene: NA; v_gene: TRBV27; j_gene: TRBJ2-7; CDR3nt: TGTGCCAGCAGTTTTTCCGTGTTTTACGAGCAGTACTTC; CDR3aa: CASSFSVFYEQYF
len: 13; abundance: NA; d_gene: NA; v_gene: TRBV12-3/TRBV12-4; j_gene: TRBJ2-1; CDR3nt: TGTGCCAGCGACACTAGGCGCATCAATGAGCAGTTCTTC; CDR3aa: CASDTRRINEQFF
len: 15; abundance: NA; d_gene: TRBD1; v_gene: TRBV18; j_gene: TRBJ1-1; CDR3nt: TGTGCCAGCTCACCCCGGACAGGGGAGAACACTGAAGCTTTCTTT; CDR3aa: CASSPRTGENTEAFF
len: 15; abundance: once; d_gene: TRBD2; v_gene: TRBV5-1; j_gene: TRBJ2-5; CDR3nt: TGCGCCAGCGGAACCGGGACTAGCGGTCAAGAGACCCAGTACTTC; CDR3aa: CASGTGTSGQETQYF
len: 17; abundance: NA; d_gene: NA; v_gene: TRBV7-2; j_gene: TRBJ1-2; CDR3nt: TGTGCCAGCAGCAGGGCCCAGTATGGGGGGGAAAACTATGGCTACACCTTC; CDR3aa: CASSRAQYGGENYGYTF
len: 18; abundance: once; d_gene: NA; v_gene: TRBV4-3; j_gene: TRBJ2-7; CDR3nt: TGCGCCAGCAGCCAAGAAGCTATGGACACCGACGTATCGTACGAGCAGTACTTC; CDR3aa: CASSQEAMDTDVSYEQYF
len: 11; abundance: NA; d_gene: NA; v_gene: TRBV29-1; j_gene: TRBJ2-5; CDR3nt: TGCAGCGTTGAGGGTGGAGAGACCCAGTACTTC; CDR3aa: CSVEGGETQYF
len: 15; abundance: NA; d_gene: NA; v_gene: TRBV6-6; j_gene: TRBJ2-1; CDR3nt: TGTGCCAGCCACCAAACCGGCGGGGCGAGAATTGAGCAGTTCTTC; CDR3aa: CASHQTGGARIEQFF
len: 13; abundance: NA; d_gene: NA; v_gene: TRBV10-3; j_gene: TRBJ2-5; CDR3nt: TGTGCCATCAGTGATTTGGCAGGGACCGACCAGTACTTC; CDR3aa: CAISDLAGTDQYF
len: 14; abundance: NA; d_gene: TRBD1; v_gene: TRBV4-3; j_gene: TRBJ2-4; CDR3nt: TGCGCCAGCAGCCAAGCCCACAGGGGGAACATTCAGTACTTC; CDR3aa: CASSQAHRGNIQYF
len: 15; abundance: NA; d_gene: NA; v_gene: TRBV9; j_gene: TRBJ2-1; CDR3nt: TGTGCCAGCAGCGTAGGCGGGCGTGCCTACAATGAGCAGTTCTTC; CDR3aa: CASSVGGRAYNEQFF
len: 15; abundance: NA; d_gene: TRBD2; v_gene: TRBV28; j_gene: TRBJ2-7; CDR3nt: TGTGCCAGCAGTCCGGGGACTAGCGGGAGTGGCGAGCAGTACTTC; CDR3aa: CASSPGTSGSGEQYF
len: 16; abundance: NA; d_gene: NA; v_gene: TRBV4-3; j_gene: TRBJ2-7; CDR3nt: TGCGCCAGCAGCCAAGTTTTGGCGGGGAGCTCCTACGAGCAGTACTTC; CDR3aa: CASSQVLAGSSYEQYF
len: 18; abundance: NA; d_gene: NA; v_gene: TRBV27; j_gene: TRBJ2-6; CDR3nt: TGTGCCAGCAGTTTATACTCCGGGACAACCACCGGGGCCAACGTCCTGACTTTC; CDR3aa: CASSLYSGTTTGANVLTF
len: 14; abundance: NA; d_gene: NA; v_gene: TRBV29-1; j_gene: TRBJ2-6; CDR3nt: TGCAGCGTTGAAGATTACTCTGGGGCCAACGTCCTGACTTTC; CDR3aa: CSVEDYSGANVLTF
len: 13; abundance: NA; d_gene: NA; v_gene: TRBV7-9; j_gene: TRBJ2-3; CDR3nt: TGTGCCAGCAGCTTAGTGGACCAAGATACGCAGTATTTT; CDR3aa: CASSLVDQDTQYF
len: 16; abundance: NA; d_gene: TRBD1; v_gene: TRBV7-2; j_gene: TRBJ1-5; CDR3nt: TGTGCCAGCAGCCCAGGTGGGGGGACAGGGGGGCAGCCCCAGCATTTT; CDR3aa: CASSPGGGTGGQPQHF
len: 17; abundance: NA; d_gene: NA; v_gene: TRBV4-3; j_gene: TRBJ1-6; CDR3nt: TGCGCCAGCAGCCAAGATCGTGGGGGCGTCCATAATTCACCCCTCCACTTT; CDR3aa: CASSQDRGGVHNSPLHF
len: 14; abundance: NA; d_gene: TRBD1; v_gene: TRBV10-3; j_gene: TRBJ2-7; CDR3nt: TGTGCCATCAGCTGGGGACAGAGATCCTACGAGCAGTACTTC; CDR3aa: CAISWGQRSYEQYF
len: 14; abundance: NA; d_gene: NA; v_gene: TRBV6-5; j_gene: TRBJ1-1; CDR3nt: TGTGCCAGCGCTTACAGGGCGCTGGACACTGAAGCTTTCTTT; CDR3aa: CASAYRALDTEAFF
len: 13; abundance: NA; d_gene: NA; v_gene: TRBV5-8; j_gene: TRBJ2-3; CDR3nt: TGTGCCAATCAACAGGACGTTAGGGATACGCAGTATTTT; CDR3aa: CANQQDVRDTQYF